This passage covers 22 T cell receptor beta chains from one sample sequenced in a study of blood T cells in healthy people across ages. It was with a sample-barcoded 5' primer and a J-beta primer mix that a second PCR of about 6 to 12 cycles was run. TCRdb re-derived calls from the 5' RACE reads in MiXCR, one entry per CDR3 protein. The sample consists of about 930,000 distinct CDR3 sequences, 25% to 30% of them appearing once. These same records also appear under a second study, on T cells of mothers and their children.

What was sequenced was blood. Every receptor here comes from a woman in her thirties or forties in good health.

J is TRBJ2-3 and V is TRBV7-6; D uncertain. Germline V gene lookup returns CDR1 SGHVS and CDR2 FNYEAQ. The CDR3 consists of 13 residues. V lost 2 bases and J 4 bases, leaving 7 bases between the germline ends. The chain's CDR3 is CASSLISPDTQYF. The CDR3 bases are TGTGCCAGCAGCTTAATTTCCCCAGATACGCAGTATTTT.

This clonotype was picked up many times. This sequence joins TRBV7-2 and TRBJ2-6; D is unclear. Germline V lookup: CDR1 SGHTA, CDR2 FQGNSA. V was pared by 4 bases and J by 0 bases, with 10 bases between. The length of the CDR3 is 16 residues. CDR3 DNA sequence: TGTGCCAGCAGCTCCCCGAGTCGCTCTGGGGCCAACGTCCTGACTTTC. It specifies CASSSPSRSGANVLTF. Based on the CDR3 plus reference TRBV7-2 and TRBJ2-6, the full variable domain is GAGVSQSPSNKVTEKGKDVELRCDPISGHTALYWYRQSLGQGLEFLIYFQGNSAPDKSGLPSDRFSAERTGGSVSTLTIQRTQQEDSAVYLCASSSPSRSGANVLTFGAGSRLTVL.

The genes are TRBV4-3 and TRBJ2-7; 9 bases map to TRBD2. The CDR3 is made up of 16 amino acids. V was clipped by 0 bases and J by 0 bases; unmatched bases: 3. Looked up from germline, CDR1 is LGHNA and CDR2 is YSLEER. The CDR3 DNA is TGCGCCAGCAGCCAAGAAAGGACTAGCGCCTCCTACGAGCAGTACTTC. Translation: CASSQERTSASYEQYF.

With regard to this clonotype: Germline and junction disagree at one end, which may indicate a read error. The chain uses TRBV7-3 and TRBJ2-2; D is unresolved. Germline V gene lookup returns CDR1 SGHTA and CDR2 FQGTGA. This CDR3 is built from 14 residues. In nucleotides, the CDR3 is TGTGGCAGCAGCTTAGGGCAAAACACCGGGGAGCTGTTTTTT. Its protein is CGSSLGQNTGELFF.

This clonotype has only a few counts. The DNA for the CDR3 is TGCGCCAGCAGCTTTGTACCAGGGGGGGTTTCTAGGTCCACTGAAGCTTTCTTT. Protein: CASSFVPGGVSRSTEAFF. The chain is built from TRBV5-1 and TRBJ1-1; 7 bases are a match to TRBD1. The germline gives CDR1 SGHRS, CDR2 YFSETQ. The CDR3 contains 18 residues. V dropped 2 bases and J dropped 4; count of bases not matched to a gene: 17.

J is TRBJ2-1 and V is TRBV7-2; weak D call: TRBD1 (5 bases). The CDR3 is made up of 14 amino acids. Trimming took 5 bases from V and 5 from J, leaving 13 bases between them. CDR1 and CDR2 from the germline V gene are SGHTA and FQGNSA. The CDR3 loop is CASSQGAANNEQFF. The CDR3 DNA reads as TGTGCCAGCAGCCAAGGGGCAGCCAACAATGAGCAGTTCTTC. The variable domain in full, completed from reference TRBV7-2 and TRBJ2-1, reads GAGVSQSPSNKVTEKGKDVELRCDPISGHTALYWYRQSLGQGLEFLIYFQGNSAPDKSGLPSDRFSAERTGGSVSTLTIQRTQQEDSAVYLCASSQGAANNEQFFGPGTRLTVL.

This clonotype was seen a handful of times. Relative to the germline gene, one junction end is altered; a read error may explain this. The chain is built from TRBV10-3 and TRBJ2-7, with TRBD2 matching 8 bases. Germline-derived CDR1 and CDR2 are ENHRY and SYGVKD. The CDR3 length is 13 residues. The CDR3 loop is CAINRGGQSERYF. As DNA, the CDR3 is TGTGCCATCAATCGGGGGGGCCAATCCGAGCGGTACTTC.

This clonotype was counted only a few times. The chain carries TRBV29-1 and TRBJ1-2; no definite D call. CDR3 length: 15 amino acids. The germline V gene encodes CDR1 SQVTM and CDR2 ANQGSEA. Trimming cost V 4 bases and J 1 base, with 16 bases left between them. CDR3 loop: CSVGQTSDYNYGYTF. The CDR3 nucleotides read TGCAGCGTTGGTCAGACGAGTGACTATAACTATGGCTACACCTTC.

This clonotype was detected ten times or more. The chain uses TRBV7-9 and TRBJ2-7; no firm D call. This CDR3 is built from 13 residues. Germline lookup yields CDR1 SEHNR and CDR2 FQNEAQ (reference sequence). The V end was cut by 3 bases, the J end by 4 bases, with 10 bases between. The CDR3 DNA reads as TGTGCCAGCAGCTTCCCAGCTCATTACGAGCAGTACTTC. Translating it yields CASSFPAHYEQYF.

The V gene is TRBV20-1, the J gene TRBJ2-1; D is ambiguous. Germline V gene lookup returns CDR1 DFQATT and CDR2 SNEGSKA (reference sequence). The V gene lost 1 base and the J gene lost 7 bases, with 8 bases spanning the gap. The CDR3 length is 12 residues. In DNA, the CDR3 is TGCAGTGCTAGAGTAATAGGTAATGAGCAGTTCTTC. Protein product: CSARVIGNEQFF.

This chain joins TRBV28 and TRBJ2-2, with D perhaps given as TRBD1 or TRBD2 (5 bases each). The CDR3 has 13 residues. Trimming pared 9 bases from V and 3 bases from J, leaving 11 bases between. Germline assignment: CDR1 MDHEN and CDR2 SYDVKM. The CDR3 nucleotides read TGTGCCAGTCTAATGGGGGACACCGGGGAGCTGTTTTTT. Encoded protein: CASLMGDTGELFF.

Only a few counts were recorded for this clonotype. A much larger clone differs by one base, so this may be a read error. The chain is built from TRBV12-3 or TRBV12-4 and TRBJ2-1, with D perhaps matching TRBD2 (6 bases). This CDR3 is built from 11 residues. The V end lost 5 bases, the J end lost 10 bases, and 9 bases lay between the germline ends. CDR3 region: CASSKDYEQFF. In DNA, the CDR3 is TGTGCCAGCAGTAAGGACTACGAGCAGTTCTTC.

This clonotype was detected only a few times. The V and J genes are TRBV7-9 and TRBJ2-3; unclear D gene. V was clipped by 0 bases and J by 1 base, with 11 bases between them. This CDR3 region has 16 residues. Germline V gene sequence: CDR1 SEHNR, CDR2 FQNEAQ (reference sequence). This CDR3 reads CASSLAPTGGTDTQYF. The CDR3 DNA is TGTGCCAGCAGCTTAGCACCGACTGGGGGCACAGATACGCAGTATTTT.

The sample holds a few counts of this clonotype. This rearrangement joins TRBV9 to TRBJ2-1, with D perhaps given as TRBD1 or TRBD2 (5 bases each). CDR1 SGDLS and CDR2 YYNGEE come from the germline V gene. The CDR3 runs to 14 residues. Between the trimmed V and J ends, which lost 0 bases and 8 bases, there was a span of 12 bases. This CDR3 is CASSVEAGADEQFF. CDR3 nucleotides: TGTGCCAGCAGCGTAGAGGCCGGGGCCGATGAGCAGTTCTTC.

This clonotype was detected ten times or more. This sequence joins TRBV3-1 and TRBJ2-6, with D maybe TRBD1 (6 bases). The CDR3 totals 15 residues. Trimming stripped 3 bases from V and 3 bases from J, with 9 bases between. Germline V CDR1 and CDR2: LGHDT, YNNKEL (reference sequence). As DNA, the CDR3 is TGTGCCAGCAGCCAGGGGGCTAATGGGGCCAACGTCCTGACTTTC. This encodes CASSQGANGANVLTF.

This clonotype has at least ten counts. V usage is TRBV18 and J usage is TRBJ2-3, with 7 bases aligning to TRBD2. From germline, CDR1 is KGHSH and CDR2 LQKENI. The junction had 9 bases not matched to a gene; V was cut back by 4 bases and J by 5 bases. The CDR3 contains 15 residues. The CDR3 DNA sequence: TGTGCCAGCTCACAACTAGCGAGGGAAAGAGATACGCAGTATTTT. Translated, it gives CASSQLARERDTQYF.

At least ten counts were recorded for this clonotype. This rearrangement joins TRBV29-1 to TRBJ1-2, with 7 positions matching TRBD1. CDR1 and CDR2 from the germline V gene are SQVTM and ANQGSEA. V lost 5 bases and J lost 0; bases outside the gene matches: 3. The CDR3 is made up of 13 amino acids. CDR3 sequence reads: CSVQQGTNYGYTF. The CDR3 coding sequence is TGCAGCGTTCAACAGGGGACTAACTATGGCTACACCTTC. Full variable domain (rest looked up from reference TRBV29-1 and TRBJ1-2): SAVISQKPSRDICQRGTSLTIQCQVDSQVTMMFWYRQQPGQSLTLIATANQGSEATYESGFVIDKFPISRPNLTFSTLTVSNMSPEDSSIYLCSVQQGTNYGYTFGSGTRLTVV.

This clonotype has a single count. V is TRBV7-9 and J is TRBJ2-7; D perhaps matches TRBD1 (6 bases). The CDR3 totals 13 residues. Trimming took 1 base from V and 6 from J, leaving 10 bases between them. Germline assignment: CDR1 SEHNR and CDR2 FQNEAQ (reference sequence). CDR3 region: CASSLGTVSEQYF. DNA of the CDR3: TGTGCCAGCAGCTTAGGGACAGTCTCCGAGCAGTACTTC.

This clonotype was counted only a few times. CDR3 in DNA: TGTGCCAGCAGCTTGGGGGAGGTCTACGAGCAGTACTTC. It is translated as CASSLGEVYEQYF. This sequence joins TRBV5-6 and TRBJ2-7, with D possibly being TRBD2 (6 bases). The CDR3 runs to 13 residues. The germline gives CDR1 SGHDT, CDR2 YYEEEE. Trimming shortened V by 0 bases and J by 3 bases, and 7 bases separated the two germline ends.

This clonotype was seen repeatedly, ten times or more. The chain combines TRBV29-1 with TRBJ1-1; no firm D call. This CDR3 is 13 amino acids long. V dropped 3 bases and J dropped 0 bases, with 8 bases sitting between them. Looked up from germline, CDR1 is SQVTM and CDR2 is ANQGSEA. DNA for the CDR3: TGCAGCGTTGAGAGCGATATGAACACTGAAGCTTTCTTT. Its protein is CSVESDMNTEAFF.

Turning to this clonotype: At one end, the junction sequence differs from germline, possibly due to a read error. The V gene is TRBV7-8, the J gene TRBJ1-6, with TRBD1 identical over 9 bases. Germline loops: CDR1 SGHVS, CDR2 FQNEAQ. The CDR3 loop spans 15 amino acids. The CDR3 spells CASSLGQGGNSPPHF. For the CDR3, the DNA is TGTGCCAGCAGCTTAGGACAGGGGGGCAATTCACCCCCCCACTTT. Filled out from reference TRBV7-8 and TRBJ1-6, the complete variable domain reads GAGVSQSPRYKVAKRGQDVALRCDPISGHVSLFWYQQALGQGPEFLTYFQNEAQLDKSGLPSDRFFAERPEGSVSTLKIQRTQQEDSAVYLCASSLGQGGNSPPHFGNGTRLTVT.

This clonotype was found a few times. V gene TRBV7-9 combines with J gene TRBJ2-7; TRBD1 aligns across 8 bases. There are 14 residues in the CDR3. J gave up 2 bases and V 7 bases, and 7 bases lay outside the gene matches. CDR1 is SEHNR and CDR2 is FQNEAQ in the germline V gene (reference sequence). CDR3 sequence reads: CASNSGTGTYEQYF. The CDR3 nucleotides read TGTGCCAGCAACTCCGGGACAGGCACCTACGAGCAGTACTTC.